This TCR beta chain originates from a study of T cell changes during pregnancy in multiple sclerosis. The method was immunoSEQ multiplex PCR; TCRdb's version includes in-frame clones alone and lacks a portion of them. Among about 83,000 clones listed, roughly nine tenths were seen once. Germline V gives CDR1 MNHEY, CDR2 SVGAGI. The CDR3 is made up of 14 amino acids. V was pared by 5 bases and J by 11 bases, with 7 bases of the junction left unmatched. In its sample, this clone was seen a few times. The rearrangement uses TRBV6-5 and TRBJ1-6; TRBD1 aligns across 9 bases. The TCR sequence derives from a female donor in good health, serving as a control in a pregnancy study. Some clones in this sample may be carry-over from other donors' samples. This specimen consisted of PBMCs, obtained in the first trimester of pregnancy. CDR3 region: CASSTEDRGAPLHF. The CDR3 nucleotides are TGTGCCAGCAGTACGGAGGACAGGGGAGCACCCCTCCACTTT.